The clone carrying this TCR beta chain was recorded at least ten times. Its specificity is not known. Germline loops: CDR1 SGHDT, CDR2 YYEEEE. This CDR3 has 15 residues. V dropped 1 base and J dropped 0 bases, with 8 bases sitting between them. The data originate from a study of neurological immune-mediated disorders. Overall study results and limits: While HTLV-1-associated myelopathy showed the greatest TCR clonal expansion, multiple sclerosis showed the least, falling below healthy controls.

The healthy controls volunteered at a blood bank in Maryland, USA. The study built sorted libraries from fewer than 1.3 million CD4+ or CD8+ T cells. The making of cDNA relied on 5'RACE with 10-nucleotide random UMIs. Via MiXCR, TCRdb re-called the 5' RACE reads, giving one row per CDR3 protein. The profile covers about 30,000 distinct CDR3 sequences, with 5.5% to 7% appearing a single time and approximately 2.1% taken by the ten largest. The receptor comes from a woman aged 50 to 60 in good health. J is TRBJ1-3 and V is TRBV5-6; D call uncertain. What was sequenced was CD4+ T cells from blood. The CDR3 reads CASSLLTASGNTIYF. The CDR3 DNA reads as TGTGCCAGCAGCTTGTTAACAGCCTCTGGAAACACCATATATTTT.